Below are 16 T cell receptor beta chains sequenced from a single sample in a study of T cells in women clearing cervical HPV infection. Measured with immunoSEQ multiplex PCR; TCRdb has only the in-frame clones, and not every one. The data include 25,000 to 30,000 clones; the top ten clones carry more than 9.5%. The sequenced sample consisted of blood buffy coat. These TCRs come from a woman between 18 and 75 years old with a cervical HPV16 infection that either progressed to CIN3+ or cleared (not recorded which).

As concerns this clone: The CDR3 extends 3 residues past the end of the read, so its final part is completed from the germline J gene. The chain is built from TRBV10-1 and TRBJ1-1; 10 bases map to TRBD1. V dropped 6 bases and J dropped 3; count of bases not matched to a gene: 13. The CDR3 extends over 17 amino acids. CDR1 and CDR2 (germline): WNHNN, SYGVQD (reference sequence). The CDR3: CASSEPPGQGLHTEAFF. CDR3 DNA (partial): TGCGCCAGCAGCGAACCCCCGGGACAGGGGTTACACACTGAA.

CDR3 protein: CASRGPGETQYF. The part of the CDR3 DNA that was read is TGTGCCAGCAGAGGGCCAGGAGAGACC. The V and J genes are TRBV7-2 and TRBJ2-5; D is uncertain. The read gets to within 3 residues of the CDR3 end, and the germline J gene fills in the rest. The CDR3 contains 12 residues. V was trimmed by 6 bases and J by 4 bases, leaving 9 bases between them. Germline-derived CDR1 and CDR2 are SGHTA and FQGNSA.

Concerning this clone itself: The read finishes 3 residues shy of the CDR3 end, and the germline J gene is used to complete it. The chain is built from TRBV6-2 or TRBV6-3 and TRBJ1-2; D gene unclear. CDR3 size: 15 residues. The germline gives CDR1 MNHEY, CDR2 SVGEGT. This CDR3 is CASSSLAGGPHDYTF. The CDR3 DNA, read in part, is TGTGCCAGCAGTTCCCTAGCGGGAGGGCCGCATGAC.

About this clone: From the germline J gene comes the end of the CDR3, since the read stops 3 residues before it. The chain has TRBV2 and TRBJ2-3; D is perhaps TRBD2 (6 bases). V lost 9 bases and J 0 bases, leaving 13 bases between the germline ends. The CDR3 loop spans 14 amino acids. CDR1 and CDR2 from the germline V gene are SNHLY and FYNNEI. The CDR3 loop is CASSAGTSTDTQYF. The DNA read from the CDR3 is TGTGCCAGTTCGGCGGGAACTAGCACAGATACG.

Turning to this clone: The CDR3 end falls 3 residues outside the read, so it is completed with the germline J gene. This chain connects TRBV5-1 to TRBJ1-1, with 8 nucleotides matching TRBD1. This CDR3 spans 14 amino acids. J lost 1 base, V lost 3 bases, and 2 bases had no gene match. Germline values: CDR1 SGHRS, CDR2 YFSETQ. CDR3 sequence reads: CASSYDRGNTEAFF. CDR3 bases read: TGCGCCAGCAGCTATGACAGGGGGAACACTGAA.

A note on this clone: The sequence runs out 3 residues before the end of the CDR3; the remainder is reconstructed from the germline J gene. The chain is built from TRBV18 and TRBJ1-2; D is ambiguous. This CDR3 has 15 amino acids. Looked up from germline, CDR1 is KGHSH and CDR2 is LQKENI. The sequenced CDR3 bases are TGTGCCAGCTCACCGGGAGAGGGCTTCAATAGCGAC. It codes for CASSPGEGFNSD. The whole CDR3 region reads CASSPGEGFNSDYTF.

Worth noting for this clone: The CDR3 end falls 3 residues outside the read, so it is completed with the germline J gene. The chain couples TRBV7-9 to TRBJ2-7, with D possibly matching TRBD1 (6 bases). Germline loops: CDR1 SEHNR, CDR2 FQNEAQ (reference sequence). This CDR3 is built from 13 residues. Trimming removed 3 bases at V and 4 bases at J, with 10 bases between. This chain's CDR3 is CASSFGQTYEQYF. The CDR3 bases that were read are TGTGCCAGCAGCTTCGGACAGACATACGAG.

Partial CDR3 DNA: TGTGCCAGCAGTGGGACGACGACAGGGCTCCACGGGGAG. As protein: CASSGTTTGLHGE. Given in full, the CDR3 is CASSGTTTGLHGELFF. This rearrangement joins TRBV6-1 to TRBJ2-2, with 7 bases matching TRBD1. Coverage ceases 3 residues before the CDR3 finishes, and the germline J gene fills in the end. V lost 4 bases and J lost 7; bases outside the gene matches: 12. CDR1 and CDR2 (germline): MNHNS, SASEGT. There are 16 residues in the CDR3.

As concerns this clone: Coverage ceases 3 residues before the CDR3 finishes, and the germline J gene fills in the end. J is TRBJ2-7 and V is TRBV4-1, with D possibly TRBD1 on 7 matching bases. Looked up from germline, CDR1 is MGHRA and CDR2 is YSYEKL. This CDR3 comprises 15 residues. V was clipped by 3 bases and J by 5 bases, with 17 bases between them. This CDR3 is CASSHPTGTVHEQYF. The part of the CDR3 DNA that was read is TGCGCCAGCAGCCACCCGACAGGGACTGTACACGAG.

About this clone itself: The CDR3 extends 3 residues past the end of the read, so its final part is completed from the germline J gene. The chain couples TRBV6-1 to TRBJ2-1; tentative D call: TRBD1 (5 bases). The CDR3 has 15 residues. CDR1 and CDR2 from the germline V gene are MNHNS and SASEGT. V lost 2 bases to trimming and J lost 4 bases, with 12 bases between them. CDR3 region: CASSEQGLPYNEQFF. The DNA read from the CDR3 is TGTGCCAGCAGTGAACAGGGTCTGCCATACAATGAG.

A remark on this clone: The read halts 3 residues ahead of the CDR3 end, with the missing end drawn from the germline J gene. The chain is built from TRBV11-2 and TRBJ2-7, with D perhaps matching TRBD2 (6 bases). The CDR3 sequence is 15 residues long. In germline, CDR1 is SGHAT, CDR2 FQNNGV. Trimming shortened V by 6 bases and J by 2 bases, and 17 bases separated the two germline ends. The part of the CDR3 DNA that was read is TGTGCCAGCAGTTCTGCCCGCGGACTACCCTACGAG. Amino acid sequence: CASSSARGLPYE. The whole CDR3 sequence reads CASSSARGLPYEQYF.

In the case of this clone: The CDR3 is cut off 3 residues early in the read; its end comes from the germline J gene. V and J are TRBV7-2 and TRBJ2-7, with unresolved D. Germline CDR1 is SGHTA and CDR2 is FQGNSA. The CDR3 contains 14 residues. The ends were cut back, 1 base at V and 5 bases at J, with 12 bases in the middle. The covered CDR3 bases are TGTGCCAGCAGCTTAGGGCTAGATCTGAACGAG. This sequence encodes CASSLGLDLNE. The entire CDR3 reads CASSLGLDLNEQYF.

On this clone: The read halts 3 residues ahead of the CDR3 end, with the missing end drawn from the germline J gene. J is TRBJ2-7 and V is TRBV28; D gene ambiguous. V was pared by 1 base and J by 0 bases, with 16 bases between. CDR1 and CDR2 from the germline V gene are MDHEN and SYDVKM. The CDR3 covers 17 residues. CDR3: CASSLFTVGVLSYEQYF. The CDR3 DNA, read in part, is TGTGCCAGCAGTTTATTCACCGTGGGCGTCCTCTCCTACGAG.

With respect to this clone: The junction does not match germline at one end; this may be a read error. Sequencing ends 3 residues short of the CDR3 end; the germline J gene provides the rest. Other nucleotide sequences in the sample specify the same CDR3. The J gene is TRBJ1-3, the V gene TRBV7-2; possibly TRBD1 for D (6 bases). The CDR3 loop spans 13 amino acids. Germline CDR1 is SGHTA and CDR2 is FQGNSA. CDR3 region: CASSFRGINTIYF. The sequenced CDR3 bases are TGTGCCAGCAGCTTCAGGGGAATAAACACA.

As regards this clone: The CDR3 end lies 3 residues beyond the end of the read and is filled in from the germline J gene. V gene TRBV6-1 combines with J gene TRBJ2-2; D is possibly TRBD1 (5 bases). V was clipped by 4 bases and J by 3 bases, with 12 bases between them. There are 15 residues in the CDR3. Per the germline V gene, CDR1 is MNHNS and CDR2 is SASEGT. Incomplete CDR3 DNA: TGTGCCAGCAGTGCGGGCAGGGTGGACACCGGGGAG. This codes for CASSAGRVDTGE. The whole CDR3 sequence is CASSAGRVDTGELFF.

A note on this clone: Sequencing ends 3 residues short of the CDR3 end; the germline J gene provides the rest. V and J are TRBV18 and TRBJ1-2; the D is unclear. CDR1 and CDR2 (germline): KGHSH, LQKENI. There are 13 residues in the CDR3. The covered CDR3 bases are TGTGCCAGCTCACCACCTAGTTCTTTCGGC. Its translation: CASSPPSSFG. The entire CDR3 protein is CASSPPSSFGYTF.